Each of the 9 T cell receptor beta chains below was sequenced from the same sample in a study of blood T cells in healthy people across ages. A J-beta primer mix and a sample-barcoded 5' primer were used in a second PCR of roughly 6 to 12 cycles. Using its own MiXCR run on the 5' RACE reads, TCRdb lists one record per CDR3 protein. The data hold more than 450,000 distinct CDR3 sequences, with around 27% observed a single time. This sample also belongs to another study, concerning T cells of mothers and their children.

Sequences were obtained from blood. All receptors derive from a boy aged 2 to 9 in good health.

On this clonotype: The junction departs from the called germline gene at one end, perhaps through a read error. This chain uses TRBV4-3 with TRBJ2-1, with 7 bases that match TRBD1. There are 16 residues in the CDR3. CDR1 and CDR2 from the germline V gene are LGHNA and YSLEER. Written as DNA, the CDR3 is TGCGCCAGCAGAGACAGGGTTTTCGGCTCCCACAATGAGCAGTTCTTC. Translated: CASRDRVFGSHNEQFF.

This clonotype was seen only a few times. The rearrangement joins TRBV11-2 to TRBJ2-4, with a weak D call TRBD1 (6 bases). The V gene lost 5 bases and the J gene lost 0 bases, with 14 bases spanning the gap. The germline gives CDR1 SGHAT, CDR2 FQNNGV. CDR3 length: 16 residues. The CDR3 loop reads CASSPSGVVAKNIQYF. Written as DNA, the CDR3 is TGTGCCAGCAGCCCATCAGGGGTTGTAGCCAAAAACATTCAGTACTTC.

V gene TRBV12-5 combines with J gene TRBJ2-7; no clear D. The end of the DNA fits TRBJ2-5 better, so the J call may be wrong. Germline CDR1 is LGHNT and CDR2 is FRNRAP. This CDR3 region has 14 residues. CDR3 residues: CASGLAGVQETQYF. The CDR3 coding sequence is TGTGCTAGTGGTTTAGCAGGTGTTCAAGAGACCCAGTACTTC.

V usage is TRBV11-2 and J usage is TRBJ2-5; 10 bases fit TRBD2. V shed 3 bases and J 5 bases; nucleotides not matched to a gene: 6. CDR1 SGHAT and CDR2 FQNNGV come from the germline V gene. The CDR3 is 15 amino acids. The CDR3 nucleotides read TGTGCCAGCAGCTTGACGGGACTAGCGACGGAGACCCAGTACTTC. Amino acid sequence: CASSLTGLATETQYF.

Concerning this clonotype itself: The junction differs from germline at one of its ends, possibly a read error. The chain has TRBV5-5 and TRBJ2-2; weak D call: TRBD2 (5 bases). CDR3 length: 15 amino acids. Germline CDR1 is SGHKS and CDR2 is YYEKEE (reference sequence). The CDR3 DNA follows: TGTGCCAGCAGCTTGGATAGCTCCTCTACCGGGGAGCTGGTTTTT. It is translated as CASSLDSSSTGELVF.

CDR3 region: CASTVTTGQGNYSAKNIQYF. CDR3 sequence (DNA): TGTGCCAGTACGGTCACTACGGGACAGGGGAATTATAGCGCCAAAAACATTCAGTACTTC. The gene calls are TRBV12-3 or TRBV12-4 and TRBJ2-4, with 10 bases matching TRBD1. This CDR3 region has 20 residues. Trimming took 9 bases from V and 1 from J; bases not matched to a gene: 21.

CDR3 in amino acids: CASSLATSGGPNEQFF. CDR3 nucleotides: TGTGCCAGCAGCTTAGCCACTAGCGGGGGGCCAAATGAGCAGTTCTTC. The chain combines TRBV11-2 with TRBJ2-5; 12 bases are shared with TRBD2. The better agreement between TRBJ2-1 and the DNA end casts doubt on the J call. Germline values: CDR1 SGHAT, CDR2 FQNNGV. The CDR3 has 16 residues.

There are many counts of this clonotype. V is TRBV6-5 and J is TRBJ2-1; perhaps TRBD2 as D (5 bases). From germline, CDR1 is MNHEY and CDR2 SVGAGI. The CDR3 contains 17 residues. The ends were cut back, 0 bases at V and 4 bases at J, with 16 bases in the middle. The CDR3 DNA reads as TGTGCCAGCAGTTACTCGAGGCGGGCCTCTATTTACAATGAGCAGTTCTTC. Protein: CASSYSRRASIYNEQFF.

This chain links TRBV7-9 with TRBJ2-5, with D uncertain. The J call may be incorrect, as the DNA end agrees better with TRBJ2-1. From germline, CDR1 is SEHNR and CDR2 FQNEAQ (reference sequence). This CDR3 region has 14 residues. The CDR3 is CASSLAETPNEQFF. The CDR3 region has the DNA TGTGCCAGCAGCTTGGCGGAGACCCCCAATGAGCAGTTCTTC.